The source of this T cell receptor beta chain is a study of control samples from healthy donors and cancer patients. Profiling relied on immunoSEQ multiplex PCR, and the TCRdb table lists in-frame clones only, not all of them. The table has around 99,000 clones, around 89% seen once; the top ten hold roughly a sixth. The germline V gene encodes CDR1 SGDLS and CDR2 YYNGEE. The CDR3 contains 14 residues. V shed 6 bases, J shed 5 bases, and the junction held 4 bases outside the gene matches. This receptor was taken from a woman in her fifties or sixties in good health. V and J are TRBV9 and TRBJ2-3; 12 nucleotides line up with TRBD2. Sequencing input: blood. CDR3 coding DNA: TGTGCCAGCAACCGACTAGCGGGGGAAGATACGCAGTATTTT. Encoded protein: CASNRLAGEDTQYF.